This TCR beta chain was recovered during a study of response to subunit inactivated influenza vaccine. Study-level findings and limits: Few new T cells, the authors suggested, are recruited by each seasonal influenza vaccination.

In the case of this clonotype: The antigen remains undetermined.

V gave up 2 bases and J gave up 3 bases; unmatched junction bases: 3. The CDR3 extends over 15 amino acids. From germline, CDR1 is MNHEY and CDR2 SVGEGT. TCRdb redid the calling of the RT-PCR reads with MiXCR, one entry per CDR3 protein. The top ten clones hold roughly 10% of a sample with about 780,000 distinct CDR3 sequences, about a fifth of them seen once. This chain links TRBV6-2 or TRBV6-3 with TRBJ2-1; TRBD1 aligns across 8 bases. The source of this sequence is a man in his fifties who received an inactivated influenza vaccine. Sequencing was performed on PBMCs from blood, taken about 5 days after vaccination. In nucleotides, the CDR3 is TGTGCCAGCAGTTACCAGGGGGCCTTCTACAATGAGCAGTTCTTC. This encodes CASSYQGAFYNEQFF.